The 9 T cell receptor beta chains presented below share a single source sample, sequenced in a study of control samples from healthy donors and cancer patients. The assay was immunoSEQ multiplex PCR, and TCRdb's table has in-frame clones only and misses some. The table lists some 160,000 clones, 75% to 90% of them singletons. The sequenced sample was blood. The origin of the receptors is a man aged 25-40 years in good health.

The CDR3 sequence is CASSLDGTSSYEQYF. The CDR3, as DNA: TGCGCCAGCAGCTTGGATGGGACCAGCTCCTACGAGCAGTACTTC. The rearrangement joins TRBV5-1 to TRBJ2-7; D tentatively fits TRBD1 or TRBD2 (5 bases each). CDR3 length equals 15 residues. The V gene's germline CDR1 is SGHRS and CDR2 YFSETQ. V was cut by 0 bases and J by 0 bases, with 10 bases left in between.

V usage is TRBV11-3 and J usage is TRBJ1-2, with D possibly matching TRBD1 (5 bases). The germline gives CDR1 SGHNT, CDR2 YENEEA. The ends were cut back, 6 bases at V and 5 bases at J, with 25 bases in the middle. The CDR3 loop spans 17 amino acids. The chain's CDR3 is CASSHVRGANGIYGYTF. CDR3 sequence (DNA): TGTGCCAGCAGTCACGTAAGAGGGGCCAATGGTATTTATGGCTACACCTTC. The full variable domain, its missing parts supplied by reference TRBV11-3 and TRBJ1-2, is EAGVVQSPRYKIIEKKQPVAFWCNPISGHNTLYWYLQNLGQGPELLIRYENEEAVDDSQLPKDRFSAERLKGVDSTLKIQPAELGDSAVYLCASSHVRGANGIYGYTFGSGTRLTVV.

In this sample, this clone turned up many times. The rearrangement joins TRBV6-5 to TRBJ1-5; TRBD1 is a possible D gene (6 bases). Between the trimmed V and J ends, which lost 6 bases and 1 base, there was a span of 13 bases. From germline, CDR1 is MNHEY and CDR2 SVGAGI. This CDR3 spans 15 amino acids. This CDR3 is CASSSDRSSNQPQHF. CDR3 bases: TGTGCCAGCAGCTCCGACAGGTCGAGCAATCAGCCCCAGCATTTT.

The V call is TRBV4-3, the J call TRBJ2-7; 7 nucleotides align to TRBD2. Germline V gene lookup returns CDR1 LGHNA and CDR2 YSLEER. The CDR3 is 16 amino acids. V was clipped by 4 bases and J by 0 bases; unmatched bases: 9. The CDR3 reads CASSPNIGRPSYEQYF. For the CDR3, the DNA is TGCGCCAGCAGCCCAAACATCGGGAGGCCCTCCTACGAGCAGTACTTC.

The V and J genes are TRBV15 and TRBJ2-1, with D perhaps matching TRBD2 (6 bases). This CDR3 has 18 amino acids. Trimming left V 4 bases short and J 4 bases short, with 23 bases between. From germline, CDR1 is LNHNV and CDR2 YYDKDF (reference sequence). CDR3 sequence: CATSTPMRGATRYNEQFF. CDR3 DNA: TGTGCCACCAGCACACCTATGCGCGGGGCAACCCGGTACAATGAGCAGTTCTTC. Based on the CDR3 plus reference TRBV15 and TRBJ2-1, the full variable domain is DAMVIQNPRYQVTQFGKPVTLSCSQTLNHNVMYWYQQKSSQAPKLLFHYYDKDFNNEADTPDNFQSRRPNTSFCFLDIRSPGLGDTAMYLCATSTPMRGATRYNEQFFGPGTRLTVL.

V and J are TRBV13 and TRBJ1-6; no definite D call. Germline V gene lookup returns CDR1 PRHDT and CDR2 FYEKMQ (reference sequence). The CDR3 loop spans 14 amino acids. Trimming took 0 bases from V and 7 from J, leaving 7 bases between them. The CDR3 here is CASSLGTSNSPLHF. The CDR3 nucleotides read TGTGCCAGCAGCTTAGGGACATCAAATTCACCCCTCCACTTT.

The J gene is TRBJ1-3, the V gene TRBV11-2; no firm D call. The CDR3 is 15 residues long. The V and J ends lost 1 base and 0 bases respectively, with 7 bases between them. Germline CDR1 SGHAT, CDR2 FQNNGV. The CDR3, as DNA: TGTGCCAGCAGCTTAGGGCGGGGCTCTGGAAACACCATATATTTT. Translated: CASSLGRGSGNTIYF.

V and J are TRBV3-1 (or the pseudogene TRBV3-2) and TRBJ1-1, with D perhaps matching TRBD1 (5 bases). This CDR3 has 16 residues. V was pared by 2 bases and J by 0 bases, with 13 bases between. Germline V CDR1 and CDR2: LGHDT, YNNKEL (reference sequence). The CDR3 sequence: CASSQISGLMNTEAFF. CDR3 coding DNA: TGTGCCAGCAGCCAAATTTCAGGGCTCATGAACACTGAAGCTTTCTTT.

This chain links TRBV5-4 with TRBJ2-2; D is unresolved. CDR1 and CDR2 from the germline V gene are SGHNT and YYREEE (reference sequence). There are 15 residues in the CDR3. V was pared by 4 bases and J by 7 bases, with 17 bases between. This chain's CDR3 is CASSSNGFWVGELFF. CDR3 sequence (DNA): TGTGCCAGCAGCAGTAATGGGTTCTGGGTCGGGGAGCTGTTTTTT.